This TCR beta chain was observed in a study of cytomegalovirus exposure and HLA in healthy donors. The primer mix had 60 Vbeta and 13 Jbeta primers. Here immunoSEQ multiplex PCR was the method, and the copy in TCRdb shows in-frame clones only, minus some. This sample contains approximately 92,000 clones. This TCR was sampled from a woman in her 30s in good health and CMV-seronegative. The material sequenced was PBMCs.

The CDR3 spells CASSLNYGGLNYGYTF. The CDR3 bases are TGTGCCAGCAGTTTAAATTATGGCGGACTTAACTATGGCTACACCTTC. The chain carries TRBV27 and TRBJ1-2; no clear D gene. CDR1 and CDR2 from the germline V gene are MNHEY and SMNVEV (reference sequence). The CDR3 runs to 16 residues. The V gene lost 2 bases and the J gene lost 1 base, with 14 bases spanning the gap.